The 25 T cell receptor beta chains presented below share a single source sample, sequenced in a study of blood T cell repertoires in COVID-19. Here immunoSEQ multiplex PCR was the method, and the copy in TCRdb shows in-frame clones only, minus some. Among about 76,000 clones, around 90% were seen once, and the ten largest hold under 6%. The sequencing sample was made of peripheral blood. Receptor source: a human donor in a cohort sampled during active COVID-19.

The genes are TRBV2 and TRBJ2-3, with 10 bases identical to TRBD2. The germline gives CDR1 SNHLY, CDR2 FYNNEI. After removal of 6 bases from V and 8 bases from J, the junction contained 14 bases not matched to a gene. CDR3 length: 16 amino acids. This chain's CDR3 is CASRGLAGAPGATQYF. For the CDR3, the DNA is TGTGCCAGCAGAGGCCTAGCGGGGGCTCCAGGGGCTACGCAGTATTTT.

In DNA, the CDR3 is TGTGCCAGCAGCTTGGGAGCGGGGGGACCACCCCTCTACAATGAGCAGTTCTTC. Its protein product is CASSLGAGGPPLYNEQFF. The rearrangement uses TRBV5-4 and TRBJ2-1; the match to TRBD2 covers 9 bases. J gave up 3 bases and V 0 bases, and 10 bases lay outside the gene matches. The germline gives CDR1 SGHNT, CDR2 YYREEE (reference sequence). The CDR3 extends over 18 amino acids.

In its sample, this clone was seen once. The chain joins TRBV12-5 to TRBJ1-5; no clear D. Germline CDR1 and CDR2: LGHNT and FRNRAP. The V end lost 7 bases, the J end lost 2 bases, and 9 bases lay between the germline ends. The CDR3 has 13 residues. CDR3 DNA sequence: TGTGCTAGTGCCCCCGGGGGCAATCAGCCCCAGCATTTT. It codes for CASAPGGNQPQHF.

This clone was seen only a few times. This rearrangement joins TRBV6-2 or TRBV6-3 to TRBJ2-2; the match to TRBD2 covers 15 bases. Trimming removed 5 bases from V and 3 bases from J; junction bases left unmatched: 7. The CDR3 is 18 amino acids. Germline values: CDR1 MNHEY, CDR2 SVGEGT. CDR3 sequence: CASSTRTSGGADTGELFF. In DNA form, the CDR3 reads TGTGCCAGCAGTACCCGGACTAGCGGGGGGGCCGACACCGGGGAGCTGTTTTTT.

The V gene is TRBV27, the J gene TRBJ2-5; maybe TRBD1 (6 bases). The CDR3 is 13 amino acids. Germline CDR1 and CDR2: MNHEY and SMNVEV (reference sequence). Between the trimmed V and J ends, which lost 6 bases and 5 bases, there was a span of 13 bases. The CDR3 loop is CASRIQGAETQYF. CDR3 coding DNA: TGTGCCAGCAGAATACAGGGTGCGGAGACCCAGTACTTC.

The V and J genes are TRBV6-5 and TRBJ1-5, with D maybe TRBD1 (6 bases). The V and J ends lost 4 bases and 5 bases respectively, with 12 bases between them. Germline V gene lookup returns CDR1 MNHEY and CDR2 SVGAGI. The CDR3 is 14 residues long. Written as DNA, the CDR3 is TGTGCCAGCAGTTTAGACAGGTTTGATCAGCCCCAGCATTTT. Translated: CASSLDRFDQPQHF.

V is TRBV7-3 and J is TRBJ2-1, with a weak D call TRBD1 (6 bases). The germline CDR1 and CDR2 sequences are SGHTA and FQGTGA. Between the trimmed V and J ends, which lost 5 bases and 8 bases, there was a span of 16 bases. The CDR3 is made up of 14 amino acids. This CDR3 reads CASSDPTGTDEQFF. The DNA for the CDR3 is TGTGCCAGCAGCGATCCTACAGGGACCGATGAGCAGTTCTTC.

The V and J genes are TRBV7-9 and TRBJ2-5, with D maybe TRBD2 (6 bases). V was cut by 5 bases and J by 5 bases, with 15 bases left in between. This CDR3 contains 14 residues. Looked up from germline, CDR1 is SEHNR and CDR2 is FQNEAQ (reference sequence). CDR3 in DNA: TGTGCCAGCAGCCCACCTAGCGCCCGGGAGACCCAGTACTTC. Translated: CASSPPSARETQYF.

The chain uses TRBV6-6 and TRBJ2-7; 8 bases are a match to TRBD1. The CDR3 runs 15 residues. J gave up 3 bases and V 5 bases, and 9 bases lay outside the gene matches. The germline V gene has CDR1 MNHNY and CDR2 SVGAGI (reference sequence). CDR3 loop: CASSTDRGSGYEQYF. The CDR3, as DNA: TGTGCCAGCAGTACCGACAGGGGATCGGGCTACGAGCAGTACTTC.

CDR3 nucleotide sequence: TGTGCCAGCAGCCAAGACAGCGTACAAGAGACCCAGTACTTC. Encoded protein: CASSQDSVQETQYF. V gene TRBV3-1 (or the pseudogene TRBV3-2) combines with J gene TRBJ2-5; no firm D call. V shed 0 bases and J shed 2 bases, with 7 bases lying between them. CDR1 LGHDT and CDR2 YNNKEL come from the germline V gene (reference sequence). This CDR3 spans 14 amino acids.

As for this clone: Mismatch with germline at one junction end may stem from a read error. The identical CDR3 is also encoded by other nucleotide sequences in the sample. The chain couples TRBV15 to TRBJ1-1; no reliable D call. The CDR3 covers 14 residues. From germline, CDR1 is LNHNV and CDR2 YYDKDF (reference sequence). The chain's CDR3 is CATSRDGYGTEAFF. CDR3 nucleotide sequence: TGCGCCACCAGCAGAGATGGATACGGGACTGAAGCTTTCTTT.

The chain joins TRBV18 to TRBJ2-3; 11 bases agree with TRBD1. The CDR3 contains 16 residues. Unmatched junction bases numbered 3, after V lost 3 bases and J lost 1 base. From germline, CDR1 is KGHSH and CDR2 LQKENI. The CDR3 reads CASSPRTGGGTDTQYF. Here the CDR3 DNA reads TGTGCCAGCTCACCCCGGACAGGGGGCGGCACAGATACGCAGTATTTT. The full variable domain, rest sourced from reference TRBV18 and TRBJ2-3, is NAGVMQNPRHLVRRRGQEARLRCSPMKGHSHVYWYRQLPEEGLKFMVYLQKENIIDESGMPKERFSAEFPKEGPSILRIQQVVRGDSAAYFCASSPRTGGGTDTQYFGPGTRLTVL.

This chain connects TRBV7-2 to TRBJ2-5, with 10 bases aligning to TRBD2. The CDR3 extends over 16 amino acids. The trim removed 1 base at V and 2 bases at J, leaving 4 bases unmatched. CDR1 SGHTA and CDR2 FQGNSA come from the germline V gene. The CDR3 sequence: CASSLVSGGGQETQYF. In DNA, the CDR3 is TGTGCCAGCAGCTTAGTGAGCGGGGGGGGACAAGAGACCCAGTACTTC.

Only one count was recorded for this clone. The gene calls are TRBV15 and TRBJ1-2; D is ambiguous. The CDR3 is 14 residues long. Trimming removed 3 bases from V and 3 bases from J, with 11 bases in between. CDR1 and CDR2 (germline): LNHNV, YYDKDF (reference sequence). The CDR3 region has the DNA TGTGCCACCAGCAGGCGGGCGACATACTATGGCTACACCTTC. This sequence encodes CATSRRATYYGYTF. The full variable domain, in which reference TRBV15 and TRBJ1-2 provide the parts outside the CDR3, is DAMVIQNPRYQVTQFGKPVTLSCSQTLNHNVMYWYQQKSSQAPKLLFHYYDKDFNNEADTPDNFQSRRPNTSFCFLDIRSPGLGDTAMYLCATSRRATYYGYTFGSGTRLTVV.

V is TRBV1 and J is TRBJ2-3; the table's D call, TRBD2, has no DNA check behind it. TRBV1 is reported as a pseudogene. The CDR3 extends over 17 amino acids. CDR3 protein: CTSSQEDQRGRTDTQYF. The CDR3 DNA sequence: TGCACCAGCAGCCAAGAGGACCAGCGGGGGCGCACAGATACGCAGTATTTT.

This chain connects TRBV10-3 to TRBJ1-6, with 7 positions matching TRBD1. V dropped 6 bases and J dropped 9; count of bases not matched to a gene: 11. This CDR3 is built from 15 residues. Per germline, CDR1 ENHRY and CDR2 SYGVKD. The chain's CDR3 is CAISDSTGVGSPLHF. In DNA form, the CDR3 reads TGTGCCATCAGCGACTCTACAGGGGTAGGTTCACCCCTCCACTTT.

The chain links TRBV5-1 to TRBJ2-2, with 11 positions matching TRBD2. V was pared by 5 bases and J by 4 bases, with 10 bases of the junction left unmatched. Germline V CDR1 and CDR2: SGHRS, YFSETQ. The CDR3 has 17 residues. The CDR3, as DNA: TGCGCCAGCAGACCCCCTCTAGCGGGGGGAGGCACCGGGGAGCTGTTTTTT. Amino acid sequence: CASRPPLAGGGTGELFF.

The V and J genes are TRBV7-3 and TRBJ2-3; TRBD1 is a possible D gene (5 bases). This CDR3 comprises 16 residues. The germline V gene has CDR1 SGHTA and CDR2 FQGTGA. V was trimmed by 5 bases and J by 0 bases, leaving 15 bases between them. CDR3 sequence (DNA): TGTGCCAGCAGCCCTCAAGGGGCGTCAAGCACAGATACGCAGTATTTT. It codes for CASSPQGASSTDTQYF. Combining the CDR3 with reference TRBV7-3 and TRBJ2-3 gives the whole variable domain GAGVSQTPSNKVTEKGKYVELRCDPISGHTALYWYRQSLGQGPEFLIYFQGTGAADDSGLPNDRFFAVRPEGSVSTLKIQRTERGDSAVYLCASSPQGASSTDTQYFGPGTRLTVL.

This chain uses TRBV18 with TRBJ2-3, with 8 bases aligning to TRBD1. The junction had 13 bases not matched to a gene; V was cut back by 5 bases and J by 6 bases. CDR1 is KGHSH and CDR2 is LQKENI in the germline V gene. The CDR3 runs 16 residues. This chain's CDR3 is CASSMHSQGASDTQYF. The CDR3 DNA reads TGTGCCAGCTCAATGCATTCCCAGGGGGCAAGCGATACGCAGTATTTT.

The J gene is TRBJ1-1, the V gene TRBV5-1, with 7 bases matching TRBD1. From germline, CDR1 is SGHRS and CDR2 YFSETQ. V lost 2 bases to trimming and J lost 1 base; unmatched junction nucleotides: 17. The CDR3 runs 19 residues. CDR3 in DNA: TGCGCCAGCAGCTTCGGGATCCGGGACAGAAATCGGGGGAACACTGAAGCTTTCTTT. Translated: CASSFGIRDRNRGNTEAFF.

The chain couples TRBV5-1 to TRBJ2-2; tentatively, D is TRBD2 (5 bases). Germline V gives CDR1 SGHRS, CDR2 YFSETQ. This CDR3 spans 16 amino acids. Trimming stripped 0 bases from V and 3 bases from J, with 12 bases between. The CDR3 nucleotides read TGCGCCAGCAGCTTGGTTGCGGGCGTCGACACCGGGGAGCTGTTTTTT. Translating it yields CASSLVAGVDTGELFF. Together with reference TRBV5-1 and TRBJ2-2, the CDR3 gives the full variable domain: KAGVTQTPRYLIKTRGQQVTLSCSPISGHRSVSWYQQTPGQGLQFLFEYFSETQRNKGNFPGRFSGRQFSNSRSEMNVSTLELGDSALYLCASSLVAGVDTGELFFGEGSRLTVL.

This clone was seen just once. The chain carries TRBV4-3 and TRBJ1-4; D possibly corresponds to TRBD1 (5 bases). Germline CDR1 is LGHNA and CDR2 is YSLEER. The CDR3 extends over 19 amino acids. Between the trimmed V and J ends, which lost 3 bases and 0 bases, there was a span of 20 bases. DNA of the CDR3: TGCGCCAGCAGCCATAGACAGCAAAAGGGCCTTGCAACTAATGAAAAACTGTTTTTT. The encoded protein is CASSHRQQKGLATNEKLFF.

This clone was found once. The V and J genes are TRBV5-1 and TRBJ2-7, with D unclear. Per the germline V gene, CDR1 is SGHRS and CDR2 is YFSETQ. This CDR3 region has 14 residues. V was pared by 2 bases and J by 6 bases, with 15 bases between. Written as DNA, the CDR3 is TGCGCCAGCAGCTTTTCGACTGAACCTACCGAGCAGTACTTC. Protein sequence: CASSFSTEPTEQYF.

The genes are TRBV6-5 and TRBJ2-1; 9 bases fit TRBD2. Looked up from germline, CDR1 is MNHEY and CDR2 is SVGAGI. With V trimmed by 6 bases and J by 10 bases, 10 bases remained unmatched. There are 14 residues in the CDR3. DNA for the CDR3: TGTGCCAGCAGGGCAGCGGGGGGCCGTTGGGAGCAGTTCTTC. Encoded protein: CASRAAGGRWEQFF.

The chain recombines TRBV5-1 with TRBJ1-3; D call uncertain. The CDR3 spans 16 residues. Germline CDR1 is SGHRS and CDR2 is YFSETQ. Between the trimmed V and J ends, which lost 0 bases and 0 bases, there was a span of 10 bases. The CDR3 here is CASSLVGVNSGNTIYF. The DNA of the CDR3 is TGCGCCAGCAGCTTGGTCGGGGTGAACTCTGGAAACACCATATATTTT. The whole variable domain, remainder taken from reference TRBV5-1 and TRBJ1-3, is KAGVTQTPRYLIKTRGQQVTLSCSPISGHRSVSWYQQTPGQGLQFLFEYFSETQRNKGNFPGRFSGRQFSNSRSEMNVSTLELGDSALYLCASSLVGVNSGNTIYFGEGSWLTVV.